The 22 T cell receptor beta chains reported below all come from one sample, sequenced in a study of cytomegalovirus exposure and HLA in healthy donors. Measured with immunoSEQ multiplex PCR; TCRdb has only the in-frame clones, and not every one. The repertoire holds 120,000 or so clones, with roughly nine tenths as singletons. The sequenced sample consisted of PBMCs. The receptor set was obtained from a young woman in good health and CMV-seronegative.

The chain has TRBV30 and TRBJ2-2; the match to TRBD1 covers 8 bases. After removal of 3 bases from V and 2 bases from J, the junction contained 8 bases not matched to a gene. CDR3 length: 16 residues. Germline assignment: CDR1 GTSNPN and CDR2 SVGIG (reference sequence). This CDR3 is CAWRAGTGYNTGELFF. In DNA form, the CDR3 reads TGTGCCTGGAGGGCCGGGACAGGTTATAACACCGGGGAGCTGTTTTTT. Variable domain in full (rest from reference TRBV30 and TRBJ2-2): SQTIHQWPATLVQPVGSPLSLECTVEGTSNPNLYWYRQAAGRGLQLLFYSVGIGQISSEVPQNLSASRPQDRQFILSSKKLLLSDSGFYLCAWRAGTGYNTGELFFGEGSRLTVL.

J is TRBJ1-6 and V is TRBV6-6; TRBD1 matches 8 bases. CDR1 is MNHNY, CDR2 SVGAGI, per germline (reference sequence). Trimming removed 7 bases from V and 7 bases from J; junction bases left unmatched: 9. The CDR3 has 15 amino acids. The CDR3 DNA sequence: TGTGCCAGCACATTGACAGGGGCAGGGAATTCACCCCTCCACTTT. This translates into CASTLTGAGNSPLHF.

The V call is TRBV7-3, the J call TRBJ2-3; 13 bases match TRBD2. The CDR3 covers 15 residues. V gave up 5 bases and J gave up 5 bases; unmatched junction bases: 4. Germline V lookup: CDR1 SGHTA, CDR2 FQGTGA. DNA of the CDR3: TGTGCCAGCAGCCGGACTAGCGGGAGTAGAGATACGCAGTATTTT. It yields the protein CASSRTSGSRDTQYF.

The chain's CDR3 is CASSVGLAGVNEQFF. Here the CDR3 DNA reads TGTGCCAGCAGTGTAGGACTAGCGGGAGTTAATGAGCAGTTCTTC. J is TRBJ2-1 and V is TRBV6-4, with 13 bases that match TRBD2. The J segment lost 7 bases and the V segment lost 4 bases, leaving 4 bases of the junction unmatched. Germline CDR1 is MRHNA and CDR2 is SNTAGT. The CDR3 contains 15 residues.

The V and J genes are TRBV7-2 and TRBJ1-2, with TRBD1 matching 9 bases. Trimming cost V 3 bases and J 1 base; bases outside gene matches: 3. Germline V gene lookup returns CDR1 SGHTA and CDR2 FQGNSA. CDR3 size: 15 residues. The CDR3 sequence is CASSFGQGINYGYTF. CDR3 bases: TGTGCCAGCAGCTTTGGACAGGGGATTAACTATGGCTACACCTTC. Full variable domain (missing parts from reference TRBV7-2 and TRBJ1-2): GAGVSQSPSNKVTEKGKDVELRCDPISGHTALYWYRQSLGQGLEFLIYFQGNSAPDKSGLPSDRFSAERTGGSVSTLTIQRTQQEDSAVYLCASSFGQGINYGYTFGSGTRLTVV.

There are a few counts of this clone. The chain couples TRBV29-1 to TRBJ2-7; D call uncertain. Germline assignment: CDR1 SQVTM and CDR2 ANQGSEA. This CDR3 is 11 amino acids long. Trimming removed 1 base from V and 7 bases from J, with 8 bases in between. The CDR3 reads CSVEAGLEQYF. In DNA, the CDR3 is TGCAGCGTTGAAGCCGGGTTGGAGCAGTACTTC.

This clone was seen a single time. The gene calls are TRBV7-9 and TRBJ1-5; D is uncertain. The V gene lost 6 bases and the J gene lost 7 bases, with 13 bases spanning the gap. CDR3 length equals 13 residues. Germline CDR1 and CDR2: SEHNR and FQNEAQ (reference sequence). The CDR3, as DNA: TGTGCCAGCAGTCTTATTTCGGGACAGCCCCAGCATTTT. Translated, it gives CASSLISGQPQHF.

CDR3 bases: TGCAGCGTGGCCGGGACTAGCGGGGGCGACACCGGGGAGCTGTTTTTT. The encoded protein is CSVAGTSGGDTGELFF. V is TRBV29-1 and J is TRBJ2-2, with 14 bases fitting TRBD2. Germline-derived CDR1 and CDR2 are SQVTM and ANQGSEA. The CDR3 runs to 16 residues. Unmatched junction bases numbered 6, after V lost 6 bases and J lost 3 bases.

This chain links TRBV5-1 with TRBJ2-7; weak D call: TRBD1 (7 bases). Germline CDR1 and CDR2: SGHRS and YFSETQ. V was cut by 4 bases and J by 2 bases, with 13 bases left in between. The CDR3 has 14 residues. The CDR3 reads CASSGGTATYEQYF. DNA of the CDR3: TGCGCCAGCAGCGGAGGGACAGCGACCTACGAGCAGTACTTC.

This clone was counted many times. The genes are TRBV25-1 and TRBJ2-3, with 8 bases that match TRBD2. CDR3 length: 14 residues. The V gene's germline CDR1 is MGHDK and CDR2 SYGVNS. With V trimmed by 5 bases and J by 2 bases, 3 bases remained unmatched. CDR3 loop: CASSREGVTDTQYF. The CDR3, as DNA: TGTGCCAGCAGTCGGGAGGGAGTCACAGATACGCAGTATTTT.

This chain connects TRBV4-1 to TRBJ1-2; D not resolved. The CDR3 is made up of 15 amino acids. CDR1 is MGHRA and CDR2 is YSYEKL in the germline V gene. The V gene lost 0 bases and the J gene lost 6 bases, with 14 bases spanning the gap. CDR3 residues: CASSQEAAQRNGYTF. CDR3 nucleotide sequence: TGCGCCAGCAGCCAAGAGGCCGCGCAGCGTAATGGCTACACCTTC.

This chain joins TRBV28 and TRBJ2-1; D is uncertain. Between the trimmed V and J ends, which lost 7 bases and 0 bases, there was a span of 13 bases. Germline loops: CDR1 MDHEN, CDR2 SYDVKM. CDR3 length: 15 amino acids. Here the CDR3 reads CASTPYEVSYNEQFF. The CDR3 nucleotides read TGTGCCAGCACCCCCTACGAGGTCTCCTACAATGAGCAGTTCTTC.

For the CDR3, the DNA is TGCGCCAGCCGATTCGGGACTAGCGGGGGGGAGCAGTTCTTC. This encodes CASRFGTSGGEQFF. V usage is TRBV4-3 and J usage is TRBJ2-1; 15 positions agree with TRBD2. The V and J ends lost 8 bases and 10 bases, in that order; junction bases with no gene match: 6. Germline CDR1 reads LGHNA; CDR2 reads YSLEER. The CDR3 sequence is 14 residues long.

This clone was recorded only once. The chain uses TRBV6-5 and TRBJ2-2; TRBD2 agrees at 9 bases. Germline-derived CDR1 and CDR2 are MNHEY and SVGAGI. V was pared by 4 bases and J by 7 bases, with 10 bases of the junction left unmatched. The CDR3 consists of 16 residues. The CDR3 here is CASSSLAGGPGGELFF. CDR3 sequence (DNA): TGTGCCAGCAGTTCCCTGGCGGGGGGGCCCGGCGGGGAGCTGTTTTTT.

In DNA, the CDR3 is TGTGCCAGCAGTGAGGTTCCGGGACTAGCGGGGGGGCTCTCCTACAATGAGCAGTTCTTC. Translating gives CASSEVPGLAGGLSYNEQFF. This chain joins TRBV2 and TRBJ2-1; 16 nucleotides match TRBD2. Germline CDR1 and CDR2: SNHLY and FYNNEI. The CDR3 contains 20 residues. J gave up 0 bases and V 3 bases, and 8 bases lay outside the gene matches.

This sequence joins TRBV7-2 and TRBJ2-7; 12 bases line up with TRBD2. The CDR3 length is 15 residues. In germline, CDR1 is SGHTA, CDR2 FQGNSA. V shed 5 bases and J 2 bases; nucleotides not matched to a gene: 4. The CDR3 loop reads CASSPRTSGTYEQYF. CDR3 sequence (DNA): TGTGCCAGCAGCCCCAGGACTAGCGGGACCTACGAGCAGTACTTC.

The rearrangement joins TRBV10-1 to TRBJ2-1, with 7 positions matching TRBD2. The CDR3 is 15 residues long. V lost 3 bases and J lost 5; bases outside the gene matches: 7. Germline-derived CDR1 and CDR2 are WNHNN and SYGVQD (reference sequence). As DNA, the CDR3 is TGCGCCAGCAGTGACTCGCTAGCGGTTAACAATGAGCAGTTCTTC. Encoded protein: CASSDSLAVNNEQFF.

The chain joins TRBV7-9 to TRBJ1-3; D remains ambiguous. This CDR3 region has 15 residues. Germline CDR1 is SEHNR and CDR2 is FQNEAQ (reference sequence). Trimming took off 5 bases at V and 5 bases at J, with 16 bases between the two ends. The CDR3 region has the DNA TGTGCCAGCAGCCCCCCCACTACCGGGAGAAACACCATATATTTT. Translated: CASSPPTTGRNTIYF.

The sample holds a few counts of this clone. The chain recombines TRBV7-2 with TRBJ1-2; tentative D call: TRBD1 (5 bases). Germline V gives CDR1 SGHTA, CDR2 FQGNSA. V lost 5 bases, J lost 4 bases, and 17 bases lay in between. This CDR3 spans 15 amino acids. CDR3 sequence: CASSPATGGTYGYTF. DNA for the CDR3: TGTGCCAGCAGCCCCGCGACCGGGGGGACCTATGGCTACACCTTC.

V usage is TRBV4-2 and J usage is TRBJ2-7, with a possible D match to TRBD2 (6 bases). Looked up from germline, CDR1 is LGHNA and CDR2 is YNFKEQ. Deletions cut 1 base from V and 0 bases from J, with 13 bases between. The CDR3 length is 16 residues. CDR3 region: CASSQVSGHISYEQYF. CDR3 DNA sequence: TGTGCCAGCAGCCAAGTTAGCGGACATATCTCCTACGAGCAGTACTTC.

This clone was seen only a few times. This chain uses TRBV27 with TRBJ2-7; no firm D call. This CDR3 comprises 13 residues. Trimming shortened V by 7 bases and J by 3 bases, and 13 bases separated the two germline ends. Germline CDR1 MNHEY, CDR2 SMNVEV (reference sequence). CDR3 DNA sequence: TGTGCCAGCACCCCCTCGAGGTACTACGAGCAGTACTTC. It translates to CASTPSRYYEQYF.

V gene TRBV2 combines with J gene TRBJ1-5, with 10 bases aligning to TRBD1. The CDR3 runs 16 residues. Germline V lookup: CDR1 SNHLY, CDR2 FYNNEI. V was clipped by 6 bases and J by 6 bases; unmatched bases: 11. CDR3 amino acids: CASRDRTGGSGQPQHF. The CDR3 coding sequence is TGTGCCAGCAGGGACAGGACAGGGGGATCTGGTCAGCCCCAGCATTTT.